This passage covers 11 T cell receptor beta chains from one sample sequenced in a study of neurological immune-mediated disorders. Via MiXCR, TCRdb re-called the 5' RACE reads, giving one row per CDR3 protein. The table shows 20,000 to 25,000 distinct CDR3 sequences, with 10% to 15% occurring only once. The specimen sequenced was PBMCs. The receptor source for this set is a woman aged 60-75 years with HTLV-1-associated myelopathy (HAM/TSP).

This clonotype showed up many times. The chain couples TRBV20-1 to TRBJ2-7; 10 bases fit TRBD1. Germline V gene data show CDR1 as DFQATT and CDR2 as SNEGSKA (reference sequence). Trimming removed 3 bases from V and 6 bases from J; junction bases left unmatched: 8. The CDR3 is 14 residues long. CDR3 residues: CSASTGTGDREQYF. CDR3 in DNA: TGCAGTGCTAGTACCGGGACAGGGGATCGCGAGCAGTACTTC.

This clonotype was recorded many times. The V call is TRBV7-2, the J call TRBJ2-3, with 16 nucleotides matching TRBD2. The germline CDR1 and CDR2 sequences are SGHTA and FQGNSA. The CDR3 is 20 residues long. V was pared by 5 bases and J by 4 bases, with 15 bases of the junction left unmatched. CDR3 coding DNA: TGTGCCAGCAGCAGATCGGGCGCCGGGACTAGCGGGGGGGCAGCAGATACGCAGTATTTT. This encodes CASSRSGAGTSGGAADTQYF.

This clonotype was found many times. This chain links TRBV6-2 or TRBV6-3 with TRBJ2-7, with D hard to call. The CDR3 spans 11 residues. Trimming shortened V by 8 bases and J by 6 bases, and 11 bases separated the two germline ends. Looked up from germline, CDR1 is MNHEY and CDR2 is SVGEGT. DNA of the CDR3: TGTGCCAGCGCCGACTTGGGCGAGCAGTACTTC. It is translated as CASADLGEQYF.

This clonotype came up many times. The chain couples TRBV7-9 to TRBJ2-3, with D possibly being TRBD1 (6 bases). Germline V gene sequence: CDR1 SEHNR, CDR2 FQNEAQ (reference sequence). The CDR3 totals 15 residues. Trimming shortened V by 6 bases and J by 3 bases, and 16 bases separated the two germline ends. CDR3 residues: CASSPTGLITDTQYF. DNA of the CDR3: TGTGCCAGCAGTCCGACAGGACTCATTACAGATACGCAGTATTTT.

This clonotype was observed many times. The V and J genes are TRBV20-1 and TRBJ1-3; D gene uncertain. There are 14 residues in the CDR3. Germline values: CDR1 DFQATT, CDR2 SNEGSKA (reference sequence). V gave up 8 bases and J gave up 0 bases, with 14 bases separating them. The CDR3 DNA sequence: TGCAGTACTATAGACGTGAACTCTGGAAACACCATATATTTT. Protein sequence: CSTIDVNSGNTIYF.

This clonotype has a count of ten or more. The chain's CDR3 is CASSLLSSLNTGELFF. The CDR3 DNA reads TGTGCCAGCAGCTTATTGAGTTCCCTGAACACCGGGGAGCTGTTTTTT. The chain carries TRBV7-2 and TRBJ2-2; D remains ambiguous. Trimming removed 2 bases from V and 1 base from J, with 11 bases in between. This CDR3 region has 16 residues. The germline V gene has CDR1 SGHTA and CDR2 FQGNSA.

This clonotype was seen many times. The CDR3 nucleotides are TGTGCCAGCAGTCCCCTGGCAGGCACGAGCAATCAGCCCCAGCATTTT. Protein: CASSPLAGTSNQPQHF. This rearrangement joins TRBV27 to TRBJ1-5; D is uncertain. The CDR3 covers 16 residues. Deletions cut 5 bases from V and 1 base from J, with 15 bases between. CDR1 is MNHEY and CDR2 is SMNVEV in the germline V gene (reference sequence).

This sequence joins TRBV6-6 and TRBJ1-3; the D is unclear. Between the trimmed V and J ends, which lost 7 bases and 1 base, there was a span of 14 bases. This CDR3 region has 15 residues. Germline V gene sequence: CDR1 MNHNY, CDR2 SVGAGI (reference sequence). CDR3 DNA sequence: TGTGCCAGCACCACAACGGGATTGTCTGGAAACACCATATATTTT. Its protein product is CASTTTGLSGNTIYF.

This clonotype was picked up many times. The chain uses TRBV5-1 and TRBJ1-4; TRBD1 aligns across 7 bases. The junction had 7 bases not matched to a gene; V was cut back by 0 bases and J by 8 bases. There are 15 residues in the CDR3. Germline CDR1 reads SGHRS; CDR2 reads YFSETQ. CDR3 region: CASSLVAGQLEKLFF. The CDR3 DNA is TGCGCCAGCAGCTTGGTAGCGGGACAGCTCGAAAAACTGTTTTTT.

This clonotype has ten or more counts. J is TRBJ1-5 and V is TRBV20-1, with 7 bases matching TRBD1. CDR3 length equals 14 residues. Trimming removed 4 bases from V and 7 bases from J; junction bases left unmatched: 10. Germline assignment: CDR1 DFQATT and CDR2 SNEGSKA (reference sequence). CDR3 loop: CSATMTGKRQPQHF. As DNA, the CDR3 is TGCAGTGCTACCATGACAGGGAAACGCCAGCCCCAGCATTTT.

This clonotype was seen at least ten times. V is TRBV20-1 and J is TRBJ2-1; no firm D call. V was shortened by 3 bases and J by 1 base, with 13 bases between the two germline ends. The CDR3 runs 15 residues. Germline V gene data show CDR1 as DFQATT and CDR2 as SNEGSKA (reference sequence). This CDR3 is CSASFSRISYNEQFF. DNA of the CDR3: TGCAGTGCTAGCTTTTCGCGGATTTCCTACAATGAGCAGTTCTTC.